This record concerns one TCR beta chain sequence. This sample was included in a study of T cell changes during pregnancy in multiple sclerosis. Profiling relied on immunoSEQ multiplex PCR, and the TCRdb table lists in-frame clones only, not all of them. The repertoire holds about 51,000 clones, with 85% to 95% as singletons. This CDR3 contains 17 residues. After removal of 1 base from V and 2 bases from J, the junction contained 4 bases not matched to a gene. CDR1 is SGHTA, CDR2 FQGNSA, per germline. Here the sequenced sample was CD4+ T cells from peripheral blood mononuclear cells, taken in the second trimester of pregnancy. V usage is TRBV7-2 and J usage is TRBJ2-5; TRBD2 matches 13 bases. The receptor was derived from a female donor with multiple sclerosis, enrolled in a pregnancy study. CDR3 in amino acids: CASSLVGGLAGQETQYF. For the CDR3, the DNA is TGTGCCAGCAGCTTAGTGGGGGGACTAGCGGGGCAAGAGACCCAGTACTTC.